This T cell receptor (beta chain) was captured by sequencing in a study of T cell changes during pregnancy in multiple sclerosis. Profiled with immunoSEQ multiplex PCR; TCRdb holds only in-frame clones, not every one. The sample has about 44,000 clones, about 96% seen once; the top ten hold 0.89%. The sequence was collected from a female donor with multiple sclerosis, enrolled in a pregnancy study. The material sequenced was peripheral blood, taken in the second trimester of pregnancy.

The CDR3 loop reads CASSSTRIRTGWDYGYTF. Here the CDR3 DNA reads TGTGCCAGCAGCTCTACTCGAATCCGGACAGGGTGGGACTATGGCTACACCTTC. The chain combines TRBV7-9 with TRBJ1-2; 8 nucleotides match TRBD1. J was trimmed by 3 bases and V by 4 bases; bases with no gene match: 16. Germline V gene lookup returns CDR1 SEHNR and CDR2 FQNEAQ (reference sequence). The CDR3 runs to 18 residues.